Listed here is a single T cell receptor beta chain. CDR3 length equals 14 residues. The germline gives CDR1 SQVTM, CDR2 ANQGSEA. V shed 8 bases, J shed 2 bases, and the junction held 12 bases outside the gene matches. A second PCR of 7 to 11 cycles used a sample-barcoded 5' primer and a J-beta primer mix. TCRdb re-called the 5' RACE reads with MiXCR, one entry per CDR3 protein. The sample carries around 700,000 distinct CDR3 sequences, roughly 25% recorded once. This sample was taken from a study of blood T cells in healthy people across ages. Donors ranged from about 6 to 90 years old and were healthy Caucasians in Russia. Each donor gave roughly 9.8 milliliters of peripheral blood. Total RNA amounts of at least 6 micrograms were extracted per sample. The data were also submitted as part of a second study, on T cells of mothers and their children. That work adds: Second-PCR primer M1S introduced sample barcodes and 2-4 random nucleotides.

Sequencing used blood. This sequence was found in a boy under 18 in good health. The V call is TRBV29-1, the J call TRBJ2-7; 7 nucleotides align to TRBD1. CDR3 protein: CSPEDRSIPYEQYF. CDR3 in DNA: TGCAGCCCCGAGGACAGGTCGATTCCCTACGAGCAGTACTTC.